This TCR beta chain was captured by sequencing in a study of T cell responses to AZD1222 COVID-19 vaccine. Measured with immunoSEQ multiplex PCR; TCRdb has only the in-frame clones, and not every one. In the table there are about 260,000 clones, 85% to 95% of which are singletons. This CDR3 comprises 14 residues. V was pared by 0 bases and J by 8 bases, with 14 bases between. Germline CDR1 and CDR2: SGHRS and YFSETQ. This clonotype originated in an adult in good health. The source was peripheral blood, collected on day 0 of AZD1222 vaccination. The chain uses TRBV5-1 and TRBJ1-1; no firm D call. CDR3 nucleotide sequence: TGCGCCAGCAGCTTGGACAGTCCGGGAAGCGAAGCTTTCTTT. It specifies CASSLDSPGSEAFF.